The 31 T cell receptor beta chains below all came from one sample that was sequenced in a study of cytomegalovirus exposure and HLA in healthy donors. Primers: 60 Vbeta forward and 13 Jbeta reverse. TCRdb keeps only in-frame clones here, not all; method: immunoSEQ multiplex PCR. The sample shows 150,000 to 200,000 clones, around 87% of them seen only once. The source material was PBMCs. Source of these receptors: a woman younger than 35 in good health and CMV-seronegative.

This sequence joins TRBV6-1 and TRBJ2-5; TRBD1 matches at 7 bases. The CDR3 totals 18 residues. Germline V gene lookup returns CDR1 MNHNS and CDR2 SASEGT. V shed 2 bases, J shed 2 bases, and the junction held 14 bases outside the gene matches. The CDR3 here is CASSESYSSYRGQETQYF. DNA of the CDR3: TGTGCCAGCAGTGAAAGTTATTCCTCTTACAGGGGACAAGAGACCCAGTACTTC.

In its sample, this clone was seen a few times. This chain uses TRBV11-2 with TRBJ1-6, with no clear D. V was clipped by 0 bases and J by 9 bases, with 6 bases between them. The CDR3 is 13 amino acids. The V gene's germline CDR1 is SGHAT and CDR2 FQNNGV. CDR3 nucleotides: TGTGCCAGCAGCTTAGAGCGAAGTTCACCCCTCCACTTT. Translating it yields CASSLERSSPLHF.

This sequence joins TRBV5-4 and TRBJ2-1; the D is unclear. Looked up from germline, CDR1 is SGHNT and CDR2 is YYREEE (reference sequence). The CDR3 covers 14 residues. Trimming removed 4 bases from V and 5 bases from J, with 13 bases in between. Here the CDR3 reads CASSPPPQNNEQFF. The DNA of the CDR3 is TGTGCCAGCAGCCCCCCCCCACAAAACAATGAGCAGTTCTTC.

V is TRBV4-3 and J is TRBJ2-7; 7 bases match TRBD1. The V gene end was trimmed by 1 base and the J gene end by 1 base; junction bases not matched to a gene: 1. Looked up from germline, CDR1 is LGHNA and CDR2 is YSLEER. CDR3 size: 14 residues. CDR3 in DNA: TGCGCCAGCAGCCAAGGGGACAGATCCTACGAGCAGTACTTC. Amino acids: CASSQGDRSYEQYF.

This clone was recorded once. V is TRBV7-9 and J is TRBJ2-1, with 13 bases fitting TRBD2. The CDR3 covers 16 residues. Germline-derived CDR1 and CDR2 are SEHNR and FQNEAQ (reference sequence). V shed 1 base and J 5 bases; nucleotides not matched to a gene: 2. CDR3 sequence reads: CASSLGTSGGHNEQFF. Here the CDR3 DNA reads TGTGCCAGCAGCTTAGGGACTAGCGGGGGACACAATGAGCAGTTCTTC.

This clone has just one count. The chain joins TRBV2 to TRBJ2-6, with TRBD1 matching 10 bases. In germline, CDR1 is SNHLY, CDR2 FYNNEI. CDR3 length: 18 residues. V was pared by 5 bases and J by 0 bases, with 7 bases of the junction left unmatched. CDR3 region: CASSLRQGANSGANVLTF. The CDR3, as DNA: TGTGCCAGCAGTCTCCGACAGGGGGCCAACTCTGGGGCCAACGTCCTGACTTTC.

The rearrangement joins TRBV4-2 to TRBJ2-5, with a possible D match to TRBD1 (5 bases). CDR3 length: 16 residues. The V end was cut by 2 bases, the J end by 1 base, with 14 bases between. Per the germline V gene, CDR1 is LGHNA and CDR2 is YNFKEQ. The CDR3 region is CASSQNQGFPQETQYF. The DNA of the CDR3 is TGTGCCAGCAGCCAAAATCAGGGTTTCCCCCAAGAGACCCAGTACTTC.

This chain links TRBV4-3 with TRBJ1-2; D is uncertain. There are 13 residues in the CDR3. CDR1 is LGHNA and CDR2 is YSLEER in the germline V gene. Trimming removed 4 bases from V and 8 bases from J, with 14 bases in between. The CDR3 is CASSPLAGNGYTF. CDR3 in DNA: TGCGCCAGCAGCCCCCTGGCGGGGAACGGCTACACCTTC.

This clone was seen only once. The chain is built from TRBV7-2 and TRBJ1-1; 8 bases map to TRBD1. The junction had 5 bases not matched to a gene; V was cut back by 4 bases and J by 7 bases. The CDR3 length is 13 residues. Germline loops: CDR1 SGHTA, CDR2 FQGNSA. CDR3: CASSSQGAIEAFF. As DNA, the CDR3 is TGTGCCAGCAGCTCCCAGGGGGCTATTGAAGCTTTCTTT. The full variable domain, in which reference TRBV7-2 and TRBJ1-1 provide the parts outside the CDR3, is GAGVSQSPSNKVTEKGKDVELRCDPISGHTALYWYRQSLGQGLEFLIYFQGNSAPDKSGLPSDRFSAERTGGSVSTLTIQRTQQEDSAVYLCASSSQGAIEAFFGQGTRLTVV.

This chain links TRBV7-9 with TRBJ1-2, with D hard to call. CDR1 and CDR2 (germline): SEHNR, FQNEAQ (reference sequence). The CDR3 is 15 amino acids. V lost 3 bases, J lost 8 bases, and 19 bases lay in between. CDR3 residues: CASSFVGLGGSGYTF. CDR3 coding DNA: TGTGCCAGCAGCTTCGTAGGACTTGGCGGTTCCGGCTACACCTTC.

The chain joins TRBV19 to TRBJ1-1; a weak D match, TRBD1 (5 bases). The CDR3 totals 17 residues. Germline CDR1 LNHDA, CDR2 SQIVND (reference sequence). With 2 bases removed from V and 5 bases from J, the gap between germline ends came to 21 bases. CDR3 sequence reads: CASSITGVEGLRTEAFF. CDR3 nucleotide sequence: TGTGCCAGTAGTATAACGGGGGTGGAAGGGCTCAGGACTGAAGCTTTCTTT.

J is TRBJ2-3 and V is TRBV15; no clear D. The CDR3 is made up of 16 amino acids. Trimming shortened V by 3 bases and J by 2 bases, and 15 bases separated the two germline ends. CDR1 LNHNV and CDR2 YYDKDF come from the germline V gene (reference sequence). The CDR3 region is CATSSVTSQDTDTQYF. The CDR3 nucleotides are TGTGCCACCAGCAGCGTAACATCCCAGGACACAGATACGCAGTATTTT.

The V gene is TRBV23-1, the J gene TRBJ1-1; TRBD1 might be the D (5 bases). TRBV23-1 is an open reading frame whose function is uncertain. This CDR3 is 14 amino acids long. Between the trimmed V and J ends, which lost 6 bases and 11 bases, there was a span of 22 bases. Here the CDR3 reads CASSPLRQSLGAFF. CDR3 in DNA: TGCGCCAGCAGCCCGCTAAGACAGAGCTTGGGGGCTTTCTTT.

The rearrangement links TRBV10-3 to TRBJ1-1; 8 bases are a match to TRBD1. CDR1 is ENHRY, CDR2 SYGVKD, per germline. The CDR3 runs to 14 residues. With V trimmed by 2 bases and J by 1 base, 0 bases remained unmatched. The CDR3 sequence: CAISETGGNTEAFF. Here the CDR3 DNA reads TGTGCCATCAGTGAGACAGGGGGGAACACTGAAGCTTTCTTT.

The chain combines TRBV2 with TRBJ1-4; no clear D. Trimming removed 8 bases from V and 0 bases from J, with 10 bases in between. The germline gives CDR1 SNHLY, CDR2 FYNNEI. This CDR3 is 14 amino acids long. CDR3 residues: CASSYNPTNEKLFF. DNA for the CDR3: TGTGCCAGCTCATACAACCCAACTAATGAAAAACTGTTTTTT.

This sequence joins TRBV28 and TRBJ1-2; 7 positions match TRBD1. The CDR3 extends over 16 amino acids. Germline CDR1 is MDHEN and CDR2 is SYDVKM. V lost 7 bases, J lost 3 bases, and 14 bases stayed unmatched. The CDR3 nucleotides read TGTGCCAGCATCCAATCCGGCGCAGGGGGACACTATGGCTACACCTTC. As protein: CASIQSGAGGHYGYTF.

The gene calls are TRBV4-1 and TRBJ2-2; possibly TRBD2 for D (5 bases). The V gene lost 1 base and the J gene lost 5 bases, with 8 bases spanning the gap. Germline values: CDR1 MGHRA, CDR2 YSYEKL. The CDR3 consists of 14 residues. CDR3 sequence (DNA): TGCGCCAGCAGCCAAGGTTCGGGGACCGGGGAGCTGTTTTTT. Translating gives CASSQGSGTGELFF.

CDR3 nucleotide sequence: TGTGCCAGTAGCCAAGGGACTAGCGGGTTCTACAATGAGCAGTTCTTC. Translated: CASSQGTSGFYNEQFF. The genes are TRBV19 and TRBJ2-1; the match to TRBD2 covers 12 bases. The CDR3 consists of 16 residues. Germline lookup yields CDR1 LNHDA and CDR2 SQIVND (reference sequence). Trimming at V came to 6 bases and at J to 3 bases, leaving 6 bases not matched to a gene. Together with reference TRBV19 and TRBJ2-1, the CDR3 gives the full variable domain: DGGITQSPKYLFRKEGQNVTLSCEQNLNHDAMYWYRQDPGQGLRLIYYSQIVNDFQKGDIAEGYSVSREKKESFPLTVTSAQKNPTAFYLCASSQGTSGFYNEQFFGPGTRLTVL.

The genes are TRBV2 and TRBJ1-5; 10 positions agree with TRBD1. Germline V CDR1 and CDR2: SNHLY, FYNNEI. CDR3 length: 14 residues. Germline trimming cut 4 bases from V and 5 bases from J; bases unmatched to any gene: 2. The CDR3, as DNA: TGTGCCAGCAGTGGGGACAGGGGCGATCAGCCCCAGCATTTT. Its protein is CASSGDRGDQPQHF.

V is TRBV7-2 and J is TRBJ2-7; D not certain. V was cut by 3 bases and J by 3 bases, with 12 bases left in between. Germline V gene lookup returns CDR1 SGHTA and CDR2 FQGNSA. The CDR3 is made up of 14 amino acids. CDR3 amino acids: CASSFSYSFYEQYF. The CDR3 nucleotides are TGTGCCAGCAGCTTTAGCTATAGTTTCTACGAGCAGTACTTC.

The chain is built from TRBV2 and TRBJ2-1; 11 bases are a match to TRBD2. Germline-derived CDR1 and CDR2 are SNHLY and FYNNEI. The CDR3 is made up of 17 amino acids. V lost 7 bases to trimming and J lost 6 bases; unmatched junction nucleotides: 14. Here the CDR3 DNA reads TGTGCCAGCACTAGAAGGGCTAGCGGGAGGTGGAGCAATGAGCAGTTCTTC. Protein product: CASTRRASGRWSNEQFF.

The CDR3 nucleotides read TGCGCCAGCAGTGAGAGGGACAGACTCTACGAGCAGTACTTC. Its protein is CASSERDRLYEQYF. This rearrangement joins TRBV10-1 to TRBJ2-7; 7 nucleotides align to TRBD1. After removal of 2 bases from V and 3 bases from J, the junction contained 4 bases not matched to a gene. Germline V gene sequence: CDR1 WNHNN, CDR2 SYGVQD (reference sequence). CDR3 size: 14 residues.

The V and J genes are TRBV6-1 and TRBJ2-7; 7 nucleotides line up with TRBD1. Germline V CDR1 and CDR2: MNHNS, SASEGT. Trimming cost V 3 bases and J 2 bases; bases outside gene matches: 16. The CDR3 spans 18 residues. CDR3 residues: CASSDRDSPSPYTYEQYF. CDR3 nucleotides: TGTGCCAGCAGTGACCGGGACAGTCCTTCCCCCTACACCTACGAGCAGTACTTC.

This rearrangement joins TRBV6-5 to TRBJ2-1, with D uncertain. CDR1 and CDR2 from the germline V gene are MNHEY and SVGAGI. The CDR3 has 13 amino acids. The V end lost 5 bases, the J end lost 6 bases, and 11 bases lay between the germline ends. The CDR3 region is CASSDLGSNEQFF. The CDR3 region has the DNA TGTGCCAGCAGTGACCTAGGAAGCAATGAGCAGTTCTTC.

The CDR3, as DNA: TGTGCCAGTAGTATAAGGGGTGATCAGCCCCAGCATTTT. Its protein is CASSIRGDQPQHF. The rearrangement links TRBV19 to TRBJ1-5; D may be TRBD1 (5 bases). The CDR3 extends over 13 amino acids. V dropped 2 bases and J dropped 5 bases, with 7 bases sitting between them. Germline CDR1 and CDR2: LNHDA and SQIVND (reference sequence).

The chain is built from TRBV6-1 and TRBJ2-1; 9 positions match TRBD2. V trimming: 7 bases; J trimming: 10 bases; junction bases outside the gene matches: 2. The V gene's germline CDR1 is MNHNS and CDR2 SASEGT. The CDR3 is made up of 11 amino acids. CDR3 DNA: TGTGCCAGCAAGAGCGGGAGGGAGCAGTTCTTC. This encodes CASKSGREQFF.

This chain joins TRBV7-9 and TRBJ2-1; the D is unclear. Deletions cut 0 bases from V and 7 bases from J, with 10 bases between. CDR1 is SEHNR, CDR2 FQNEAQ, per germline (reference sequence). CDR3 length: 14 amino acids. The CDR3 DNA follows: TGTGCCAGCAGCTTAGCGGCGACTGTAAATGAGCAGTTCTTC. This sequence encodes CASSLAATVNEQFF.

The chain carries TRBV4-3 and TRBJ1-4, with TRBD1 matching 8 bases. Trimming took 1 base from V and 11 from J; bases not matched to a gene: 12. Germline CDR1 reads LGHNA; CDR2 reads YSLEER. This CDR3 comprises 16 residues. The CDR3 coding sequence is TGCGCCAGCAGCCAAGGAAGCAGGGGGCAAATGGGGAAACTGTTTTTT. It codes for CASSQGSRGQMGKLFF.

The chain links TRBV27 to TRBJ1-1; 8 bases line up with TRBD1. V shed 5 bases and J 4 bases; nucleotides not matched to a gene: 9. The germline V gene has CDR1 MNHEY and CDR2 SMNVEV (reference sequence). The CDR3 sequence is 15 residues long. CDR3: CASSILGQGGTEAFF. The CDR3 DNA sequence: TGTGCCAGCAGTATCCTAGGACAGGGAGGCACTGAAGCTTTCTTT.

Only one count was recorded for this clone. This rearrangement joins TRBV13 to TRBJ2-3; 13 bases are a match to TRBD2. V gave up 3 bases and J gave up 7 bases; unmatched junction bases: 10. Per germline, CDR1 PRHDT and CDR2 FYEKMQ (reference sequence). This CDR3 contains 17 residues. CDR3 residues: CASSFETGTSGIYTQYF. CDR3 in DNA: TGTGCCAGCAGCTTTGAGACTGGGACTAGCGGGATTTATACGCAGTATTTT.

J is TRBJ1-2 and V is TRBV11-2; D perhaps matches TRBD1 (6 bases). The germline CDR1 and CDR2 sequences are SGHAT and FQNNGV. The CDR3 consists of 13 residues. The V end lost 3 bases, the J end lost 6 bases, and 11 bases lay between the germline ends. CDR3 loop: CASSFLNRDGYTF. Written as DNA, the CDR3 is TGTGCCAGCAGCTTTCTTAACAGGGATGGCTACACCTTC.